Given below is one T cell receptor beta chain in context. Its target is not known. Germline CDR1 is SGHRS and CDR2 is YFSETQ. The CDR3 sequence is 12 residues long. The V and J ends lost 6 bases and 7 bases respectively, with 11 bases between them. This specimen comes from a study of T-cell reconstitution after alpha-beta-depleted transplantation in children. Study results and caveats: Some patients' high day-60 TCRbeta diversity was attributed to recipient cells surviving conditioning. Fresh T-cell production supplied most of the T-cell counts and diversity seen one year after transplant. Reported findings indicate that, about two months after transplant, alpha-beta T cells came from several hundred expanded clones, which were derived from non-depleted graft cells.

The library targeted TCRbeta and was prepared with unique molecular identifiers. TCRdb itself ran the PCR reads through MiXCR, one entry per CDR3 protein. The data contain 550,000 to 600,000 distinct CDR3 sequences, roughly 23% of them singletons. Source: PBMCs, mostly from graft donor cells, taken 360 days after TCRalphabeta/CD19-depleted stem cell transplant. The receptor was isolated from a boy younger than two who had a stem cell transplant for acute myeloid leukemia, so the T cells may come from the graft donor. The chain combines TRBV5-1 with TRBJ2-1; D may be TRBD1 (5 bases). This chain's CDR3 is CASTVGANEQFF. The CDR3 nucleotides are TGCGCCAGCACAGTAGGGGCGAATGAGCAGTTCTTC.